This TCR beta chain was observed in a study of blood T cell repertoires in COVID-19. Overall study: COVID-19 samples from acute and convalescent phases originated in the United States, Italy and Spain. PBMCs, B-cell-depleted T cells, or T cells were the source of the cDNA or gDNA that made up the material.

Original methodology: Amplifying reference gene primers gave estimates of nucleated cell counts. Some clones are missing from TCRdb's copy, which holds only in-frame ones; the method was immunoSEQ multiplex PCR. V and J calls and clone size are those listed in that table; D and trimming were worked out from the DNA. The sample lists 70,000 or so clones, about nine tenths occurring once. In germline, CDR1 is SGHNT, CDR2 YYREEE (reference sequence). V lost 5 bases and J lost 1; bases outside the gene matches: 18. The CDR3 totals 19 residues. The specimen was peripheral blood. The receptor comes from a man aged 65 to 79 with active or convalescent COVID-19. The rearrangement uses TRBV5-4 and TRBJ2-3; 8 bases line up with TRBD2. DNA for the CDR3: TGTGCCAGCAGTCATTTGAAGATACTAGCGGCAAACGGCACAGATACGCAGTATTTT. Protein: CASSHLKILAANGTDTQYF.